These 13 T cell receptor beta chains were all obtained from the same sample, sequenced in a study of blood T cell repertoires in COVID-19. Clones were read by immunoSEQ multiplex PCR, and TCRdb kept only the in-frame ones, dropping some. The data hold about 100,000 clones, with around 84% observed a single time. Sequencing input: peripheral blood. The origin of the receptors is a man between 65 and 79 years old with active or convalescent COVID-19.

The genes are TRBV6-6 and TRBJ1-5, with a weak D call TRBD1 (6 bases). V was pared by 5 bases and J by 3 bases, with 17 bases between. Germline-derived CDR1 and CDR2 are MNHNY and SVGAGI (reference sequence). This CDR3 contains 16 residues. The CDR3 spells CASSLPGDPVNQPQHF. CDR3 DNA: TGTGCCAGCAGTCTACCAGGGGACCCCGTCAATCAGCCCCAGCATTTT.

Points on this clone: Other DNA sequences from this sample encode an identical CDR3 as well. V is TRBV6-2 or TRBV6-3 and J is TRBJ2-1; tentative D call: TRBD2 (7 bases). The CDR3 is 15 amino acids. CDR1 and CDR2 (germline): MNHEY, SVGEGT. The V end was cut by 4 bases, the J end by 0 bases, with 10 bases between. The CDR3: CASSSGGASYNEQFF. For the CDR3, the DNA is TGTGCCAGCAGTTCTGGGGGGGCCTCCTACAATGAGCAGTTCTTC.

For the CDR3, the DNA is TGTGCCAGCAGTTACGGGGACAGGCTCGACACCGGGGAGCTGTTTTTT. This codes for CASSYGDRLDTGELFF. This chain uses TRBV6-5 with TRBJ2-2; 8 bases fit TRBD1. V was pared by 2 bases and J by 3 bases, with 5 bases of the junction left unmatched. Germline V CDR1 and CDR2: MNHEY, SVGAGI. This CDR3 has 16 residues.

This rearrangement joins TRBV7-9 to TRBJ2-7; 7 nucleotides align to TRBD1. V was pared by 5 bases and J by 3 bases, with 7 bases of the junction left unmatched. Per the germline V gene, CDR1 is SEHNR and CDR2 is FQNEAQ (reference sequence). CDR3 size: 14 residues. CDR3 coding DNA: TGTGCCAGCAGCACAGACAGGGTAGGCTACGAGCAGTACTTC. This gives the protein CASSTDRVGYEQYF.

The chain carries TRBV7-8 and TRBJ2-1; 10 bases line up with TRBD2. The V gene's germline CDR1 is SGHVS and CDR2 FQNEAQ. V shed 2 bases and J 0 bases; nucleotides not matched to a gene: 7. There are 18 residues in the CDR3. CDR3: CASSLNIAGGSSYNEQFF. CDR3 in DNA: TGTGCCAGCAGCTTAAACATAGCGGGGGGTAGCTCCTACAATGAGCAGTTCTTC. The whole variable domain, filled in from reference TRBV7-8 and TRBJ2-1, reads GAGVSQSPRYKVAKRGQDVALRCDPISGHVSLFWYQQALGQGPEFLTYFQNEAQLDKSGLPSDRFFAERPEGSVSTLKIQRTQQEDSAVYLCASSLNIAGGSSYNEQFFGPGTRLTVL.

V gene TRBV7-2 combines with J gene TRBJ2-5, with 7 bases aligning to TRBD2. The V and J ends lost 1 base and 7 bases, in that order; junction bases with no gene match: 9. The V gene's germline CDR1 is SGHTA and CDR2 FQGNSA. The CDR3 covers 15 residues. CDR3 bases: TGTGCCAGCAGCTTAGTCGGGACTACTCGTGGGACCCAGTACTTC. It yields the protein CASSLVGTTRGTQYF. Full variable domain (remainder filled in from reference TRBV7-2 and TRBJ2-5): GAGVSQSPSNKVTEKGKDVELRCDPISGHTALYWYRQSLGQGLEFLIYFQGNSAPDKSGLPSDRFSAERTGGSVSTLTIQRTQQEDSAVYLCASSLVGTTRGTQYFGPGTRLLVL.

This sequence joins TRBV7-2 and TRBJ2-5, with 9 bases that match TRBD2. The germline V gene encodes CDR1 SGHTA and CDR2 FQGNSA. J was trimmed by 4 bases and V by 5 bases; bases with no gene match: 5. The CDR3 covers 14 residues. Here the CDR3 reads CASSPGLALETQYF. For the CDR3, the DNA is TGTGCCAGCAGCCCTGGACTAGCGCTAGAGACCCAGTACTTC.

The rearrangement links TRBV27 to TRBJ2-4, with TRBD2 matching 12 bases. Germline lookup yields CDR1 MNHEY and CDR2 SMNVEV (reference sequence). Trimming at V came to 0 bases and at J to 0 bases, leaving 9 bases not matched to a gene. The CDR3 has 20 residues. CDR3 in DNA: TGTGCCAGCAGTTTATCTGGACTAGCGGGGACCCACTTAGCCAAAAACATTCAGTACTTC. The encoded protein is CASSLSGLAGTHLAKNIQYF.

The rearrangement joins TRBV21-1 to TRBJ2-1; the table's TRBD1 call for D was not verified on the DNA. TRBV21-1 is a listed pseudogene. The CDR3 length is 20 residues. In DNA, the CDR3 is TGTGCCAGCAGCTCACAAAACCGGGACAGGGGTTGCAAGTCCTACAATGAGCAGTTCTTC. Translating it yields CASSSQNRDRGCKSYNEQFF.

This chain uses TRBV11-3 with TRBJ2-3; 14 nucleotides agree with TRBD2. This CDR3 comprises 16 residues. Germline V gene lookup returns CDR1 SGHNT and CDR2 YENEEA. The trim removed 5 bases at V and 1 base at J, leaving 2 bases unmatched. CDR3 DNA sequence: TGTGCCAGCAGCCCGGGACTAGCGGGGGGCACAGATACGCAGTATTTT. This sequence encodes CASSPGLAGGTDTQYF.

The chain uses TRBV29-1 and TRBJ2-3, with TRBD1 matching 8 bases. The V gene end was trimmed by 4 bases and the J gene end by 3 bases; junction bases not matched to a gene: 3. Germline V gives CDR1 SQVTM, CDR2 ANQGSEA. The length of the CDR3 is 13 residues. The CDR3 spells CSVVHRGTDTQYF. The DNA of the CDR3 is TGCAGCGTTGTCCACAGGGGGACAGATACGCAGTATTTT.

The chain recombines TRBV7-3 with TRBJ2-3; 8 positions agree with TRBD2. The CDR3 runs to 15 residues. CDR1 and CDR2 (germline): SGHTA, FQGTGA. Losses at the gene ends were 5 bases for V and 0 bases for J; bases not matched to a gene: 4. This CDR3 is CASSPGLASTDTQYF. Written as DNA, the CDR3 is TGTGCCAGCAGCCCAGGACTAGCTAGCACAGATACGCAGTATTTT. Drawing the rest from reference TRBV7-3 and TRBJ2-3, the complete variable domain is GAGVSQTPSNKVTEKGKYVELRCDPISGHTALYWYRQSLGQGPEFLIYFQGTGAADDSGLPNDRFFAVRPEGSVSTLKIQRTERGDSAVYLCASSPGLASTDTQYFGPGTRLTVL.

V is TRBV11-2 and J is TRBJ1-1; 7 nucleotides line up with TRBD1. Germline loops: CDR1 SGHAT, CDR2 FQNNGV. The CDR3 contains 13 residues. V lost 0 bases to trimming and J lost 11 bases; unmatched junction nucleotides: 6. The CDR3 is CASSLDQGVSAFF. The CDR3 DNA reads TGTGCCAGCAGCTTAGACCAGGGGGTTTCCGCTTTCTTT.